Below, 20 T cell receptor beta chains from the same sample are listed, as sequenced in a study of technical replicates of blood from four donors. Only in-frame clones appear in the TCRdb table, and some are missing; sequencing was by immunoSEQ multiplex PCR. The table shows some 80,000 clones, with about 94% occurring only once. Sequenced material: T cells isolated from PBMCs. The origin of the receptors is a human donor in good health.

The sample holds one count of this clone. The V and J genes are TRBV7-9 and TRBJ1-5; perhaps TRBD1 as D (6 bases). The CDR3 sequence is 14 residues long. Per germline, CDR1 SEHNR and CDR2 FQNEAQ (reference sequence). V was clipped by 8 bases and J by 3 bases, with 14 bases between them. CDR3 nucleotides: TGTGCCAGCTCCTTAGGGGGGGTCAATCAGCCCCAGCATTTT. Amino acids: CASSLGGVNQPQHF.

The chain links TRBV30 to TRBJ2-3; maybe TRBD2 (6 bases). The CDR3 runs to 12 residues. Trimming stripped 2 bases from V and 6 bases from J, with 9 bases between. The V gene's germline CDR1 is GTSNPN and CDR2 SVGIG (reference sequence). In DNA, the CDR3 is TGTGCCTGGAGTCACCGGGAGGATACGCAGTATTTT. Its translation is CAWSHREDTQYF.

The chain couples TRBV19 to TRBJ1-2, with 9 nucleotides matching TRBD1. The CDR3 length is 15 residues. With 5 bases clipped from V and 2 bases from J, the junction kept 6 bases outside the gene matches. Germline V CDR1 and CDR2: LNHDA, SQIVND (reference sequence). The CDR3 loop reads CASSPAGTGNYGYTF. CDR3 DNA: TGTGCCAGTAGTCCCGCCGGGACAGGGAACTATGGCTACACCTTC.

This chain uses TRBV7-2 with TRBJ2-3; TRBD2 might be the D (6 bases). The CDR3 extends over 16 amino acids. V was shortened by 1 base and J by 0 bases, with 11 bases between the two germline ends. In germline, CDR1 is SGHTA, CDR2 FQGNSA. This CDR3 reads CASSLDSGPSTDTQYF. The CDR3, as DNA: TGTGCCAGCAGCTTAGATAGCGGTCCTAGCACAGATACGCAGTATTTT.

The rearrangement links TRBV7-9 to TRBJ2-2, with 7 bases matching TRBD1. CDR3 size: 15 residues. Germline CDR1 is SEHNR and CDR2 is FQNEAQ (reference sequence). With 3 bases clipped from V and 5 bases from J, the junction kept 6 bases outside the gene matches. The CDR3: CASSLADRETGELFF. CDR3 bases: TGTGCCAGCAGCTTGGCCGACAGGGAAACCGGGGAGCTGTTTTTT.

The chain combines TRBV11-2 with TRBJ2-2; D not resolved. Germline assignment: CDR1 SGHAT and CDR2 FQNNGV. The CDR3 consists of 15 residues. The ends were cut back, 4 bases at V and 4 bases at J, with 13 bases in the middle. The chain's CDR3 is CASSSIRVSTGELFF. Written as DNA, the CDR3 is TGTGCCAGCAGCTCAATCCGGGTCTCCACCGGGGAGCTGTTTTTT.

The chain recombines TRBV2 with TRBJ2-5; D might be TRBD2 (6 bases). V was trimmed by 10 bases and J by 4 bases, leaving 16 bases between them. The length of the CDR3 is 13 residues. Germline CDR1 is SNHLY and CDR2 is FYNNEI. CDR3 sequence (DNA): TGTGCCACCCTCGAACCGACTAGAGAGACCCAGTACTTC. Encoded protein: CATLEPTRETQYF.

The chain recombines TRBV11-1 with TRBJ2-2, with 7 bases fitting TRBD2. The germline V gene has CDR1 SGHAT and CDR2 FQDESV (reference sequence). The CDR3 contains 15 residues. J lost 6 bases, V lost 4 bases, and 8 bases had no gene match. CDR3 loop: CASSSLRGEAGELFF. For the CDR3, the DNA is TGTGCCAGCAGCTCCCTCCGGGGGGAAGCCGGGGAGCTGTTTTTT.

V usage is TRBV19 and J usage is TRBJ1-5; possible D gene TRBD1, 5 bases. The V and J ends lost 4 bases and 4 bases respectively, with 8 bases between them. The CDR3 totals 13 residues. In germline, CDR1 is LNHDA, CDR2 SQIVND (reference sequence). Here the CDR3 DNA reads TGTGCCAGTAGTACAGGGTTAAATCAGCCCCAGCATTTT. Translated: CASSTGLNQPQHF.

A remark on this clone: One end of the junction fails to match germline, which may point to a read error. The CDR3 loop is CASTPTGTVTSYGQYF. Written as DNA, the CDR3 is TGTGCCAGCACCCCAACCGGGACAGTTACTTCCTACGGGCAGTACTTC. This chain joins TRBV28 and TRBJ2-7; 7 nucleotides line up with TRBD1. This CDR3 is 16 amino acids long. Germline loops: CDR1 MDHEN, CDR2 SYDVKM.

The V call is TRBV6-6, the J call TRBJ2-3; the D is unclear. This CDR3 is built from 14 residues. The germline V and J ends were trimmed by 3 bases and 6 bases, with 13 bases remaining between them. CDR1 is MNHNY and CDR2 is SVGAGI in the germline V gene (reference sequence). CDR3 DNA: TGTGCCAGCAGTTATCCAACATCTAGGGATACGCAGTATTTT. This sequence encodes CASSYPTSRDTQYF.

The table lists this clone with a count of one. This sequence joins TRBV30 and TRBJ1-4; the D gene is possibly TRBD1 (6 bases). The CDR3 runs to 13 residues. CDR1 GTSNPN and CDR2 SVGIG come from the germline V gene (reference sequence). V gave up 3 bases and J gave up 5 bases, with 10 bases separating them. The CDR3 nucleotides read TGTGCCTGGAGAGGACAGAGCAATGAAAAACTGTTTTTT. Its protein is CAWRGQSNEKLFF.

The rearrangement links TRBV19 to TRBJ2-3; D perhaps matches TRBD2 (6 bases). The CDR3 has 17 amino acids. CDR1 and CDR2 (germline): LNHDA, SQIVND (reference sequence). With 4 bases removed from V and 1 base from J, the gap between germline ends came to 18 bases. CDR3 sequence (DNA): TGTGCCAGTAGTAGACTTAATAGCGGCTCTCGCACAGATACGCAGTATTTT. Translation: CASSRLNSGSRTDTQYF.

V and J are TRBV27 and TRBJ1-1; a possible D gene is TRBD1 (5 bases). CDR1 MNHEY and CDR2 SMNVEV come from the germline V gene (reference sequence). The CDR3 is made up of 13 amino acids. Trimming removed 5 bases at V and 1 base at J, with 8 bases between. The CDR3 region has the DNA TGTGCCAGCAGTCCCGGGGGGAACACTGAAGCTTTCTTT. Residues: CASSPGGNTEAFF.

V is TRBV7-3 and J is TRBJ2-1; 10 bases are shared with TRBD2. The CDR3 totals 20 residues. Losses at the gene ends were 2 bases for V and 0 bases for J; bases not matched to a gene: 13. Germline V lookup: CDR1 SGHTA, CDR2 FQGTGA. CDR3 DNA: TGTGCCAGCAGCTTATACCGGACTAGCGGAAACCCCAGCTCCTACAATGAGCAGTTCTTC. This translates into CASSLYRTSGNPSSYNEQFF.

The V and J genes are TRBV23-1 and TRBJ1-2; perhaps TRBD1 as D (5 bases). TRBV23-1 is recorded as an ORF, its role being uncertain. With 2 bases removed from V and 4 bases from J, the gap between germline ends came to 11 bases. The CDR3 covers 14 residues. Here the CDR3 reads CASSQQGGVYGYTF. Here the CDR3 DNA reads TGCGCCAGCAGTCAACAGGGAGGAGTCTATGGCTACACCTTC.

The chain carries TRBV29-1 and TRBJ2-2, with 8 bases identical to TRBD2. CDR1 and CDR2 (germline): SQVTM, ANQGSEA. V shed 4 bases, J shed 8 bases, and the junction held 9 bases outside the gene matches. The CDR3 runs 14 residues. The CDR3 nucleotides read TGCAGCGTTGGAGAAGCGGGAGTGATGGGGGAGCTGTTTTTT. This sequence encodes CSVGEAGVMGELFF.

The genes are TRBV7-2 and TRBJ1-3, with D possibly being TRBD1 (6 bases). From germline, CDR1 is SGHTA and CDR2 FQGNSA. Trimming stripped 3 bases from V and 4 bases from J, with 10 bases between. The CDR3 extends over 14 amino acids. The CDR3 sequence: CASSFPGAGNTIYF. CDR3 DNA: TGTGCCAGCAGCTTCCCAGGGGCAGGAAACACCATATATTTT. The variable domain in full, completed from reference TRBV7-2 and TRBJ1-3, reads GAGVSQSPSNKVTEKGKDVELRCDPISGHTALYWYRQSLGQGLEFLIYFQGNSAPDKSGLPSDRFSAERTGGSVSTLTIQRTQQEDSAVYLCASSFPGAGNTIYFGEGSWLTVV.

The rearrangement links TRBV2 to TRBJ2-7; no reliable D call. V was cut by 9 bases and J by 0 bases, with 12 bases left in between. This CDR3 has 13 amino acids. Germline V gene lookup returns CDR1 SNHLY and CDR2 FYNNEI. CDR3 loop: CASFRGISYEQYF. The CDR3 DNA is TGTGCCAGTTTTCGCGGAATCTCCTACGAGCAGTACTTC.

This rearrangement joins TRBV29-1 to TRBJ2-1, with 8 bases aligning to TRBD2. V lost 7 bases, J lost 6 bases, and 11 bases stayed unmatched. CDR1 is SQVTM, CDR2 ANQGSEA, per germline. This CDR3 comprises 14 residues. The CDR3 sequence is CSGNLAGDTNEQFF. The CDR3 DNA is TGCAGCGGGAATCTAGCGGGTGACACCAATGAGCAGTTCTTC.